The 6 T cell receptor beta chains listed next were all sequenced from one sample in a study of blood T cell repertoires in COVID-19. Here immunoSEQ multiplex PCR was the method, and the copy in TCRdb shows in-frame clones only, minus some. In the table there are some 77,000 clones, roughly 80% of which are singletons. The specimen was peripheral blood. These receptors were collected from a woman aged 60-70 years with acute or convalescent COVID-19.

This chain joins TRBV6-1 and TRBJ1-2, with 9 nucleotides matching TRBD1. Germline lookup yields CDR1 MNHNS and CDR2 SASEGT. This CDR3 contains 13 residues. V dropped 2 bases and J dropped 11; count of bases not matched to a gene: 6. This CDR3 reads CASSEIGDRVYTF. The CDR3 bases are TGTGCCAGCAGTGAAATCGGGGACAGGGTTTACACCTTC.

This rearrangement joins TRBV20-1 to TRBJ2-1, with 9 nucleotides matching TRBD2. This CDR3 comprises 15 residues. V was clipped by 3 bases and J by 9 bases; unmatched bases: 12. Looked up from germline, CDR1 is DFQATT and CDR2 is SNEGSKA (reference sequence). CDR3 sequence (DNA): TGCAGTGCTAGTTCCGAGCGGGAGGCTTGGGGTGAGCAGTTCTTC. It codes for CSASSEREAWGEQFF.

The chain uses TRBV6-2 or TRBV6-3 and TRBJ2-1, with 11 positions matching TRBD1. V gave up 5 bases and J gave up 7 bases; unmatched junction bases: 10. The germline V gene encodes CDR1 MNHEY and CDR2 SVGEGT. The CDR3 spans 16 residues. The CDR3: CASSRGRDRGANEQFF. The CDR3, as DNA: TGTGCCAGCAGTCGCGGCCGGGACAGGGGGGCAAATGAGCAGTTCTTC.

This chain joins TRBV9 and TRBJ1-2, with D possibly being TRBD1 (6 bases). V lost 4 bases to trimming and J lost 7 bases, with 20 bases between them. The CDR3 totals 15 residues. Germline-derived CDR1 and CDR2 are SGDLS and YYNGEE. CDR3 coding DNA: TGTGCCAGCAGCCCCAATAATCAGGGGTCTCGTGGCTACACCTTC. Its translation: CASSPNNQGSRGYTF.

The V and J genes are TRBV19 and TRBJ2-7; TRBD2 is a possible D gene (5 bases). V lost 6 bases and J lost 1, with 13 bases in between. The CDR3 is 14 residues long. CDR1 LNHDA and CDR2 SQIVND come from the germline V gene (reference sequence). The CDR3 reads CASSRTEVSYEQYF. CDR3 coding DNA: TGTGCCAGTAGCCGGACGGAGGTTTCCTACGAGCAGTACTTC.

To note about this clone: Other DNA variants within this sample encode the same CDR3. V and J are TRBV15 and TRBJ1-5; unclear D gene. This CDR3 is built from 15 residues. Per the germline V gene, CDR1 is LNHNV and CDR2 is YYDKDF (reference sequence). Deletions cut 0 bases from V and 2 bases from J, with 8 bases between. The CDR3, as DNA: TGTGCCACCAGCAGAGATCCGGGTGGCAATCAGCCCCAGCATTTT. Its protein product is CATSRDPGGNQPQHF.